This T cell receptor (beta chain) was recovered during a study of CD8 T cells in ankylosing spondylitis. Study outcomes and limitations: Reportedly, disease-linked clones are significantly enriched in ankylosing spondylitis patients' matched synovial fluid. Reactive arthritis synovial fluid and blood were previously reported to contain some motif variants.

TCRdb reprocessed the 5' RACE reads via MiXCR and lists one record per CDR3 protein. The table lists 250,000 to 300,000 distinct CDR3 sequences, about 20% of them singletons. For this clonotype: What it binds is not known.

The CDR3 totals 15 residues. V lost 3 bases and J lost 9; bases outside the gene matches: 9. Sequencing used blood, either unsorted or a sorted T cell fraction (not recorded which). This TCR derives from a male donor with ankylosing spondylitis or in good health (not recorded which). The chain combines TRBV12-3 or TRBV12-4 with TRBJ2-3; 10 positions match TRBD1. This chain's CDR3 is CASSLAGQGLRTQYF. Here the CDR3 DNA reads TGTGCCAGCAGTTTGGCGGGACAGGGGTTGAGGACGCAGTATTTT.